A single T cell receptor beta chain is shown here with its context. This entry is derived from a study of blood T cell repertoires in COVID-19. The length of the CDR3 is 13 residues. Germline loops: CDR1 MNHEY, CDR2 SVGAGI. V was shortened by 6 bases and J by 8 bases, with 13 bases between the two germline ends. Clones were read by immunoSEQ multiplex PCR, and TCRdb kept only the in-frame ones, dropping some. The profile shows some 210,000 clones, roughly 82% of them singletons. This TCR came from a woman aged 40 to 50 with acute or convalescent COVID-19. The V gene is TRBV6-5, the J gene TRBJ1-4; weak D call: TRBD1 (6 bases). The sample comprised peripheral blood. The CDR3 DNA sequence: TGTGCCAGCAGAATAACAGGGAGAGAAAAACTGTTTTTT. Residues: CASRITGREKLFF.